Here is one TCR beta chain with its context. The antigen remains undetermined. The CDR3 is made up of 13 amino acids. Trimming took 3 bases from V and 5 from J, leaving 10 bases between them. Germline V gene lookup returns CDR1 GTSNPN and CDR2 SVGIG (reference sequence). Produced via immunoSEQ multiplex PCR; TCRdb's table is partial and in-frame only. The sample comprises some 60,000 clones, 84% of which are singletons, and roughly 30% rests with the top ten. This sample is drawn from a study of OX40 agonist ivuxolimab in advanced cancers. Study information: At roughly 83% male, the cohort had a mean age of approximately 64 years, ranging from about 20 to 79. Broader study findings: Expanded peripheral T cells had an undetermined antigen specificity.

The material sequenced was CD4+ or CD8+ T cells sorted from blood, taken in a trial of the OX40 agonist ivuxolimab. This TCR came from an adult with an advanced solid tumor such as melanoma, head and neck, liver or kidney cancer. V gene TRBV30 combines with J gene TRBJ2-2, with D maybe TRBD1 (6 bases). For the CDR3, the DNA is TGTGCCTGGAGGCCCAGGGGAACCGGGGAGCTGTTTTTT. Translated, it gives CAWRPRGTGELFF.